A selection of T cell receptor beta chains follows, all from one sample in a study of regulatory T cells in long-lasting Graves disease. In TCRdb, the multiplex PCR reads were re-called with MiXCR into one record per CDR3 protein. Of roughly 500,000 distinct CDR3 sequences listed, 9.5% to 15% are singletons. These data are also associated with another study on T cells in Graves' hyperthyroidism and ophthalmopathy.

The sequencing used peripheral blood mononuclear cells (PBMCs), collected at new diagnosis, from a patient treated with antithyroid drugs. Receptors originate from a woman in her twenties or thirties with Graves disease. Each CDR3 is given with its conserved first and last residue. D genes are given only for firm matches. Not all rows give a size; the values are once, few, many and, for expanded clones, a class.

clone_size j_call v_call d_call cdr3_nt cdr3_aa
- TRBJ2-1 TRBV4-2 - TGTGCCAGCAGTTCCCCAAGGGCAGGGTTGAATGAGCAGTTCTTC CASSSPRAGLNEQFF
few TRBJ2-7 TRBV19 TRBD2 TGTGCCAGTAGTGTAGCGGGAACCCTTACCTACGAGCAGTACTTC CASSVAGTLTYEQYF
many TRBJ2-3 TRBV12-3/TRBV12-4 TRBD2 TGTGCCAGCAGTTCCACTAGCGGGAGTGATACGCAGTATTTT CASSSTSGSDTQYF
few TRBJ2-7 TRBV5-1 - TGCGCCAGCAGCCTCCTTAGCGCCCTTGTCTACGAGCAGTACTTC CASSLLSALVYEQYF
few TRBJ2-1 TRBV3-1 TRBD2 TGTGCCAGCAGCCAAGATGCGGGGACTAGCGGGAACTCCTACAATGAGCAGTTCTTC CASSQDAGTSGNSYNEQFF
- TRBJ2-2 TRBV6-1 TRBD1 TGTGCCAGCCGGTGGGACAGGGTGAACACCGGGGAGCTGTTTTTT CASRWDRVNTGELFF
- TRBJ2-7 TRBV2 TRBD2 TGTGCCAGCAGTGAAGCGCAGATACTAGCGGGAGTAGGGCCCTACGAGCAGTACTTC CASSEAQILAGVGPYEQYF
few TRBJ1-5 TRBV20-1 TRBD1 TGCAGTGCTATTAGGACAGGTGATCAGCCCCAGCATTTT CSAIRTGDQPQHF
few TRBJ2-3 TRBV6-2/TRBV6-3 - TGTGCCAGCAGCTCCCGAGCCTCGACTAACACAGATACGCAGTATTTT CASSSRASTNTDTQYF
many TRBJ2-5 TRBV19 - TGTGCCAGTAGTATACTAGCTGCCACGGGGACCCAGTACTTC CASSILAATGTQYF
many TRBJ1-2 TRBV5-6 - TGTGCCAGCAGCCCGACAGGACACTATGGCTACACCTTC CASSPTGHYGYTF
many TRBJ1-2 TRBV5-5 TRBD1 TGTGCCAGCAGCTTGCAATTGTCCGGGACAGGGAATGGCTACACCTTC CASSLQLSGTGNGYTF
- TRBJ1-1 TRBV19 - TGTGCCAGTATCCCCGCCAGGAACACTGAAGCTTTCTTT CASIPARNTEAFF
few TRBJ2-7 TRBV6-2/TRBV6-3 - TGTGCCAGCACCTCCAGAGAGGGCGAACACGAGCAGTACTTC CASTSREGEHEQYF
few TRBJ1-5 TRBV20-1 TRBD1 TGCAGTGCCCGGGACAGGTTTCGGGGAACCCAGCATTTT CSARDRFRGTQHF
many TRBJ2-7 TRBV29-1 - TGCAGCGTTTTTGTGGATTCGTACGAGCAGTACTTC CSVFVDSYEQYF
many TRBJ2-7 TRBV27 - TGTGCCAGCAGCCACGGGGACGGGACCTACGAGCAGTACTTC CASSHGDGTYEQYF
- TRBJ2-7 TRBV10-3 - TGTGCCATCAGTGATTCGGGACTCCGAGGGTACGAGCAGTACTTC CAISDSGLRGYEQYF
many TRBJ2-5 TRBV7-2 - TGTGCCAGCAGCTTAGCAAGCCGGGCTTTGGAGACCCAGTACTTC CASSLASRALETQYF
many TRBJ1-1 TRBV15 - TGTGCCACCAGCAGAGATAACGGGGGGGCGAACACTGAAGCTTTCTTT CATSRDNGGANTEAFF
- TRBJ2-7 TRBV6-5 TRBD2 TGTGCCAGCAGTTTCGGGACCGCCCGGGGGGACGAGCAGTACTTC CASSFGTARGDEQYF
- TRBJ2-1 TRBV9 - TGTGCCAGCAGCCCCAGTTTTAGGGGACCCTACAATGAGCAGTTCTTC CASSPSFRGPYNEQFF
many TRBJ1-5 TRBV6-1 - TGTGCCAGCACACCGTCAGGCAATCAGCCCCAGCATTTT CASTPSGNQPQHF
many TRBJ1-1 TRBV19 - TGTGCCAGTAGCTACCCTCGGGAGGACACGAACACTGAAGCTTTCTTT CASSYPREDTNTEAFF
few TRBJ2-7 TRBV19 - TGTGCCAGTAGTATTCGGGTCCCCACCCGGTCCTTTTTCTACGAGCAGTACTTC CASSIRVPTRSFFYEQYF
few TRBJ2-1 TRBV19 TRBD1 TGTGCCGGTACTGGGACAGCTCTCACTGAGCAGTTCTTC CAGTGTALTEQFF
- TRBJ2-1 TRBV18 TRBD2 TGTGCCAGCTCACCATTACTAGCGGGAGGTAAGGGAACCTACAATGAGCAGTTCTTC CASSPLLAGGKGTYNEQFF
many TRBJ1-1 TRBV7-8 TRBD1 TGTGCCAGCAGCGCAAGACAGGGGTGGGGCACTGAAGCTTTCTTT CASSARQGWGTEAFF
few TRBJ2-3 TRBV5-1 - TGCGCCAGCAGCTTGGGTCGGGGCCCGGATACGCAGTATTTT CASSLGRGPDTQYF
many TRBJ2-7 TRBV7-2 - TGTGCCAGCAGCTTTGAATCCTACGAGCAGTACTTC CASSFESYEQYF
many TRBJ2-1 TRBV11-2 - TGTGCCAGCAGCGAGGGTAGCACCAATGAGCAGTTCTTC CASSEGSTNEQFF
many TRBJ1-1 TRBV3-1 - TGTGCCAGCAGCCAAGGTTCGGGATCGGAAGCTTTCTTT CASSQGSGSEAFF
- TRBJ2-5 TRBV5-1 - TGCGCCAGCAGCTTGGCGGCCAGCCGGGAAGAGACCCAGTACTTC CASSLAASREETQYF
once TRBJ2-5 TRBV5-4 - TGTGCCAGCAGCTTGATACGGGAAGCAGAGACCCAGTACTTC CASSLIREAETQYF
many TRBJ1-6 TRBV11-3 - TGTGCCAGCAGTCCCTCACAAGGTTCGCCCCTCCACTTT CASSPSQGSPLHF
many TRBJ2-7 TRBV2 - TGTGCCAGCAGTGAATCCCGACAACCGCTGGCCGAGCAGTACTTC CASSESRQPLAEQYF
many TRBJ2-3 TRBV11-2 - TGTGCCAGCAGCCCGGGACGGACTAGCACAGATACGCAGTATTTT CASSPGRTSTDTQYF